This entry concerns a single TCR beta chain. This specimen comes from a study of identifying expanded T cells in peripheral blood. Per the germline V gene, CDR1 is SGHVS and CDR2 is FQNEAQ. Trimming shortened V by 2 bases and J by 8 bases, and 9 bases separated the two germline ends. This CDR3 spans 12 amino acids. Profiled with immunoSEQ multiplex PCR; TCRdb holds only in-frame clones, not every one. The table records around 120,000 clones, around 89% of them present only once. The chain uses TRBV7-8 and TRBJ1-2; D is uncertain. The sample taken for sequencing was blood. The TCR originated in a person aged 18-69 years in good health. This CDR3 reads CASSLTDGGYTF. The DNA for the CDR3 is TGTGCCAGCAGCTTAACGGACGGAGGCTACACCTTC.